The rows below give T cell receptor beta chains drawn from one sample of a study of T-cell reconstitution after alpha-beta-depleted transplantation in children. Via MiXCR, TCRdb re-called the PCR reads, giving one row per CDR3 protein. The sample carries 200,000 to 250,000 distinct CDR3 sequences, 8.4% recorded once. This specimen consisted of PBMCs, mostly from graft donor cells, obtained 360 days after TCRalphabeta/CD19-depleted stem cell transplant. The receptors stem from a male patient under 10 years old who had a stem cell transplant for acute myeloid leukemia, so the T cells may come from the graft donor. The CDR3 runs from the conserved cysteine through the conserved F or W. Each record gives: clone size, D gene, J gene, V gene, CDR3 protein, CDR3 DNA. A D gene is named only where the DNA matches it firmly. Expanded clones get a size class; other rows say once, few or many, or leave the size out.

size: NA
D: NA
J: TRBJ2-3
V: TRBV3-1
CDR3: CASSHQGTDTQYF
DNA: TGTGCCAGCAGTCACCAGGGCACAGATACGCAGTATTTT

size: NA
D: NA
J: TRBJ2-1
V: TRBV20-1
CDR3: CSATRVSSSYNEQFF
DNA: TGCAGTGCTACCAGGGTCTCGAGCTCCTACAATGAGCAGTTCTTC

size: many
D: TRBD2
J: TRBJ2-1
V: TRBV10-3
CDR3: CAISGGTTYNEQFF
DNA: TGTGCCATCAGTGGCGGGACTACCTACAATGAGCAGTTCTTC

size: many
D: TRBD2
J: TRBJ2-3
V: TRBV12-3/TRBV12-4
CDR3: CASRGGMGTQYF
DNA: TGTGCCAGCAGGGGGGGGATGGGTACGCAGTATTTT

size: few
D: NA
J: TRBJ1-6
V: TRBV7-3
CDR3: CASSLTGRLSSYNSPLHF
DNA: TGTGCCAGCAGCTTAACCGGGAGGCTGAGCTCCTATAATTCACCCCTCCACTTT

size: NA
D: TRBD1
J: TRBJ1-1
V: TRBV12-3/TRBV12-4
CDR3: CASSPRTGDTTEAFF
DNA: TGTGCCAGCAGTCCAAGGACAGGGGACACCACTGAAGCTTTCTTT

size: NA
D: NA
J: TRBJ2-1
V: TRBV19
CDR3: CASSITLAYNEQFF
DNA: TGTGCCAGTAGTATTACACTGGCATACAATGAGCAGTTCTTC

size: few
D: NA
J: TRBJ2-1
V: TRBV5-1
CDR3: CASSLTGAGLNEQFF
DNA: TGCGCCAGCAGCCTGACTGGGGCGGGCCTCAATGAGCAGTTCTTC

size: many
D: TRBD2
J: TRBJ2-1
V: TRBV10-3
CDR3: CAISGPSGGRNEQFF
DNA: TGTGCCATCAGTGGCCCTAGCGGGGGTCGCAATGAGCAGTTCTTC

size: NA
D: TRBD1
J: TRBJ1-6
V: TRBV7-9
CDR3: CASSPPGGTSNSPLHF
DNA: TGTGCCAGCAGCCCCCCAGGGGGGACTTCTAATTCACCCCTCCACTTT

size: many
D: TRBD2
J: TRBJ2-5
V: TRBV6-1
CDR3: CASSRLAGVKRETQYF
DNA: TGTGCCAGCAGCCGCCTAGCGGGAGTGAAAAGGGAGACCCAGTACTTC

size: many
D: NA
J: TRBJ2-3
V: TRBV12-3/TRBV12-4
CDR3: CASSWGQMSDTQYF
DNA: TGTGCCAGCAGTTGGGGGCAAATGTCGGATACGCAGTATTTT

size: NA
D: TRBD1
J: TRBJ1-2
V: TRBV20-1
CDR3: CSAIRQGVGGYTF
DNA: TGCAGTGCCATCCGACAGGGAGTGGGTGGCTACACCTTC

size: NA
D: NA
J: TRBJ2-4
V: TRBV12-3/TRBV12-4
CDR3: CASSPSDFPLAKNIQYF
DNA: TGTGCCAGCAGTCCATCGGACTTCCCACTCGCCAAAAACATTCAGTACTTC

size: NA
D: NA
J: TRBJ2-5
V: TRBV15
CDR3: CATSRRGFSKQYQETQYF
DNA: TGTGCCACCAGCAGACGAGGATTTTCTAAACAGTACCAAGAGACCCAGTACTTC

size: NA
D: NA
J: TRBJ1-1
V: TRBV20-1
CDR3: CSARGLTGITEAFF
DNA: TGCAGTGCTAGAGGCCTAACAGGCATCACTGAAGCTTTCTTT

size: NA
D: NA
J: TRBJ2-7
V: TRBV6-2/TRBV6-3
CDR3: CASSPMPREWDSYEQYF
DNA: TGTGCCAGCAGTCCTATGCCCCGGGAATGGGATTCCTACGAGCAGTACTTC